Presented here are 21 T cell receptor beta chains from one specimen sequenced in a study of early stage breast cancer tumors. Data came from immunoSEQ multiplex PCR; TCRdb stores just in-frame clones and leaves some out. This sample has about 69,000 clones, with over 80% found just once. What was sequenced was blood. The receptors stem from a person in their 40s with breast cancer.

The table lists this clone with a count of one. This rearrangement joins TRBV7-9 to TRBJ1-2; tentatively, D is TRBD1 (5 bases). V was clipped by 6 bases and J by 6 bases, with 17 bases between them. The CDR3 consists of 14 residues. Germline CDR1 and CDR2: SEHNR and FQNEAQ (reference sequence). CDR3 in DNA: TGTGCCAGCAGTCAAGGGGTGGGCGGGAATGGCTACACCTTC. This codes for CASSQGVGGNGYTF.

The chain combines TRBV6-6 with TRBJ2-7; tentative D call: TRBD1 (5 bases). V was clipped by 4 bases and J by 3 bases, with 7 bases between them. Germline V gene data show CDR1 as MNHNY and CDR2 as SVGAGI (reference sequence). This CDR3 is 12 amino acids long. The DNA of the CDR3 is TGTGCCAGCAGTTCCCAGGGCTACGAGCAGTACTTC. The encoded protein is CASSSQGYEQYF.

The chain joins TRBV6-1 to TRBJ2-3; the match to TRBD2 covers 8 bases. The J segment lost 1 base and the V segment lost 3 bases, leaving 0 bases of the junction unmatched. Germline CDR1 reads MNHNS; CDR2 reads SASEGT. The CDR3 has 14 amino acids. CDR3 protein: CASSETSGTDTQYF. CDR3 nucleotide sequence: TGTGCCAGCAGTGAGACTAGCGGCACAGATACGCAGTATTTT.

The sample holds a few counts of this clone. V and J are TRBV19 and TRBJ2-1, with a weak D call TRBD1 (5 bases). Looked up from germline, CDR1 is LNHDA and CDR2 is SQIVND (reference sequence). This CDR3 has 14 residues. The V end lost 3 bases, the J end lost 4 bases, and 10 bases lay between the germline ends. The CDR3 nucleotides read TGTGCCAGTAGTATGCAGGGCCCTTACAATGAGCAGTTCTTC. Translation gives CASSMQGPYNEQFF.

CDR3: CASSGQGANTIYF. CDR3 coding DNA: TGTGCCAGCAGTGGACAGGGGGCAAACACCATATATTTT. The rearrangement uses TRBV6-6 and TRBJ1-3; 11 bases fit TRBD1. The V gene end was trimmed by 5 bases and the J gene end by 6 bases; junction bases not matched to a gene: 0. The CDR3 has 13 amino acids. Germline loops: CDR1 MNHNY, CDR2 SVGAGI (reference sequence).

V and J are TRBV2 and TRBJ2-7; 9 nucleotides agree with TRBD1. Per germline, CDR1 SNHLY and CDR2 FYNNEI. The CDR3 length is 13 residues. V was pared by 6 bases and J by 6 bases, with 6 bases of the junction left unmatched. DNA for the CDR3: TGTGCCAGCAGCGGACAGGGGCTAGCCGAGCAGTACTTC. This sequence encodes CASSGQGLAEQYF.

The table lists this clone with a few counts. The rearrangement uses TRBV28 and TRBJ1-4; weak D call: TRBD1 (5 bases). The CDR3 is made up of 16 amino acids. CDR1 MDHEN and CDR2 SYDVKM come from the germline V gene. Trimming shortened V by 5 bases and J by 0 bases, and 13 bases separated the two germline ends. CDR3 region: CASSPGTFPTNEKLFF. The DNA for the CDR3 is TGTGCCAGCAGTCCCGGGACTTTCCCAACTAATGAAAAACTGTTTTTT.

The genes are TRBV28 and TRBJ2-1; 11 bases are shared with TRBD2. V dropped 5 bases and J dropped 7; count of bases not matched to a gene: 10. The CDR3 consists of 16 residues. Germline CDR1 and CDR2: MDHEN and SYDVKM. This CDR3 is CASSPQLAGVRNEQFF. The CDR3, as DNA: TGTGCCAGCAGTCCACAACTAGCGGGAGTAAGAAATGAGCAGTTCTTC.

The V gene is TRBV5-1, the J gene TRBJ1-1; D unclear. V shed 2 bases and J shed 6 bases, with 14 bases lying between them. Germline V lookup: CDR1 SGHRS, CDR2 YFSETQ. The CDR3 contains 14 residues. The CDR3 loop reads CASSLSFGEAEAFF. For the CDR3, the DNA is TGCGCCAGCAGCTTATCTTTCGGTGAGGCTGAAGCTTTCTTT.

This chain joins TRBV4-1 and TRBJ2-3; D unresolved. Trimming pared 1 base from V and 5 bases from J, leaving 4 bases between. Germline CDR1 is MGHRA and CDR2 is YSYEKL. The CDR3 length is 12 residues. CDR3 bases: TGCGCCAGCAGCCAAGTGGGAGATACGCAGTATTTT. Its translation is CASSQVGDTQYF.

The rearrangement links TRBV10-1 to TRBJ2-3; maybe TRBD2 (5 bases). Germline V lookup: CDR1 WNHNN, CDR2 SYGVQD (reference sequence). V was clipped by 3 bases and J by 3 bases, with 10 bases between them. The CDR3 length is 14 residues. The CDR3 loop is CASSDPGKTDTQYF. The CDR3 bases are TGCGCCAGCAGTGACCCGGGAAAGACAGATACGCAGTATTTT.

The chain combines TRBV27 with TRBJ2-7; 8 bases fit TRBD1. Per germline, CDR1 MNHEY and CDR2 SMNVEV (reference sequence). The V segment lost 0 bases and the J segment 4 bases; nucleotides outside the gene matches: 8. The CDR3 has 16 amino acids. The chain's CDR3 is CASSLSSGDRGYEQYF. In nucleotides, the CDR3 is TGTGCCAGCAGTTTATCATCCGGCGACAGGGGTTACGAGCAGTACTTC.

This clone was counted a single time. The chain links TRBV19 to TRBJ1-1; D unclear. The CDR3 is 16 amino acids. Germline V gene sequence: CDR1 LNHDA, CDR2 SQIVND (reference sequence). V was cut by 3 bases and J by 3 bases, with 17 bases left in between. Here the CDR3 DNA reads TGTGCCAGTAGTATCTCGATCGGGGTCCTGGACACTGAAGCTTTCTTT. Amino acid sequence: CASSISIGVLDTEAFF. Filled out from reference TRBV19 and TRBJ1-1, the complete variable domain reads DGGITQSPKYLFRKEGQNVTLSCEQNLNHDAMYWYRQDPGQGLRLIYYSQIVNDFQKGDIAEGYSVSREKKESFPLTVTSAQKNPTAFYLCASSISIGVLDTEAFFGQGTRLTVV.

This chain joins TRBV6-5 and TRBJ1-1; D gene uncertain. CDR3 length: 13 amino acids. Germline V gene lookup returns CDR1 MNHEY and CDR2 SVGAGI. Trimming left V 1 base short and J 1 base short, with 4 bases between. The CDR3 bases are TGTGCCAGCAGTTACTGGGGGAACACTGAAGCTTTCTTT. This gives the protein CASSYWGNTEAFF.

The genes are TRBV28 and TRBJ2-1; 11 nucleotides align to TRBD2. CDR3 length: 17 amino acids. V dropped 5 bases and J dropped 3; count of bases not matched to a gene: 9. From germline, CDR1 is MDHEN and CDR2 SYDVKM. CDR3 coding DNA: TGTGCCAGCAGTCCCTCTAGCGGGAGGAAGATCTACAATGAGCAGTTCTTC. Amino acids: CASSPSSGRKIYNEQFF. The full variable domain, with the rest looked up from reference TRBV28 and TRBJ2-1, is DVKVTQSSRYLVKRTGEKVFLECVQDMDHENMFWYRQDPGLGLRLIYFSYDVKMKEKGDIPEGYSVSREKKERFSLILESASTNQTSMYLCASSPSSGRKIYNEQFFGPGTRLTVL.

V is TRBV4-1 and J is TRBJ2-5; TRBD1 matches at 11 bases. CDR1 and CDR2 from the germline V gene are MGHRA and YSYEKL. CDR3 length equals 17 residues. The ends lost 0 bases at V and 4 bases at J; junction bases unmatched: 7. CDR3 nucleotides: TGCGCCAGCAGCCAAGAGAGGACCGGGACAGGGGGAGAGACCCAGTACTTC. Its translation is CASSQERTGTGGETQYF.

This rearrangement joins TRBV18 to TRBJ2-1; 8 bases fit TRBD2. Per germline, CDR1 KGHSH and CDR2 LQKENI. The CDR3 is 15 amino acids. Unmatched junction bases numbered 9, after V lost 3 bases and J lost 8 bases. CDR3 sequence (DNA): TGTGCCAGCTCACCGGGACTAGGGTCCTATGATGAGCAGTTCTTC. Amino acid sequence: CASSPGLGSYDEQFF.

V gene TRBV19 combines with J gene TRBJ2-4; the D gene could be TRBD1 or TRBD2 (5 bases each). Trimming took off 5 bases at V and 4 bases at J, with 9 bases between the two ends. Looked up from germline, CDR1 is LNHDA and CDR2 is SQIVND (reference sequence). The CDR3 runs to 13 residues. The CDR3 DNA reads as TGTGCCAGTAGTCCGGGACGAAAAAACATTCAGTACTTC. The encoded protein is CASSPGRKNIQYF. The whole variable domain, remainder taken from reference TRBV19 and TRBJ2-4, is DGGITQSPKYLFRKEGQNVTLSCEQNLNHDAMYWYRQDPGQGLRLIYYSQIVNDFQKGDIAEGYSVSREKKESFPLTVTSAQKNPTAFYLCASSPGRKNIQYFGAGTRLSVL.

V usage is TRBV7-9 and J usage is TRBJ1-1; no firm D call. V was shortened by 7 bases and J by 4 bases, with 13 bases between the two germline ends. The CDR3 has 13 amino acids. CDR1 and CDR2 from the germline V gene are SEHNR and FQNEAQ (reference sequence). CDR3 DNA sequence: TGTGCCAGCAACCCTGGCGGTAGCACTGAAGCTTTCTTT. Translating gives CASNPGGSTEAFF.

This sequence joins TRBV2 and TRBJ2-1; D is possibly TRBD1 or TRBD2 (5 bases each). V was clipped by 5 bases and J by 6 bases, with 11 bases between them. This CDR3 contains 13 residues. Per the germline V gene, CDR1 is SNHLY and CDR2 is FYNNEI. The CDR3 loop reads CASSSGTLNEQFF. DNA for the CDR3: TGTGCCAGCAGTTCCGGGACCCTCAATGAGCAGTTCTTC.

This clone was observed once. CDR3 sequence reads: CASFFRGGGGELFF. CDR3 DNA sequence: TGTGCCAGCTTCTTTAGGGGAGGCGGCGGGGAGCTGTTTTTT. V and J are TRBV6-1 and TRBJ2-2, with TRBD2 as a possible D gene (6 bases). The germline V gene encodes CDR1 MNHNS and CDR2 SASEGT. The CDR3 spans 14 residues. The V and J ends lost 8 bases and 7 bases respectively, with 17 bases between them.